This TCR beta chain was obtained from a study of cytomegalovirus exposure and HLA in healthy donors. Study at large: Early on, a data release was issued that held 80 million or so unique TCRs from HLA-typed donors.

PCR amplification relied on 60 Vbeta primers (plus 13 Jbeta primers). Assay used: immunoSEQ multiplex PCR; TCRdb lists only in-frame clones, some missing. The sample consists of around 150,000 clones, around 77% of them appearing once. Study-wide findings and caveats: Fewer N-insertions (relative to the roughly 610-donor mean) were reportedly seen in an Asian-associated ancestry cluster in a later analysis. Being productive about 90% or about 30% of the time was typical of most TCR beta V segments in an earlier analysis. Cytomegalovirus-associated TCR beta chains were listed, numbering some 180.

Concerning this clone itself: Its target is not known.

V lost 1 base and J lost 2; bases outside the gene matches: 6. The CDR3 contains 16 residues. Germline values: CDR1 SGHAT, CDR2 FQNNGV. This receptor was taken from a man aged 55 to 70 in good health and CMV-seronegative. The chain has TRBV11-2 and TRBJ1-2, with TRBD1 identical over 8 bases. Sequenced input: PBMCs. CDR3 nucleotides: TGTGCCAGCAGCTTAGCGGGCGGACAGGGCAACTATGGCTACACCTTC. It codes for CASSLAGGQGNYGYTF.